The next 15 T cell receptor beta chains were all read from a single sample in a study of CD8+ T cells in alopecia areata (dated by TCRdb to the late 2010s). The library came from the immunoSEQ multiplex PCR assay. To provide template for TCR sequencing, every sample had RNA extracted and reverse transcribed into cDNA. TCRdb re-hosts the immuneACCESS table, in-frame sequences only. Its copies lack some clones; in the studies checked, an unresolved V gene accounts for under half of them, and the cause for the rest is not known. Across this sample there are some 200,000 clones, with about 60% seen only once. The ten largest account for approximately 3.4% of the sample. Read against the paper, the sample's time point label means: around 4 weeks on oral tofacitinib. The treatment or condition label here, explained by the study, means: oral pan-JAK inhibitor, 5-10 mg twice daily. The input for sequencing was CD4+ T cells sorted from blood, taken at week 4, from a patient treated with tofacitinib. The receptors derive from a human donor with alopecia areata.

This chain links TRBV6-5 with TRBJ1-2; tentative D call: TRBD1 (5 bases). The CDR3 runs 14 residues. V lost 0 bases, J lost 7 bases, and 12 bases lay in between. The V gene's germline CDR1 is MNHEY and CDR2 SVGAGI. CDR3 region: CASSYSNQGGGYTF. The CDR3 DNA is TGTGCCAGCAGTTACTCGAATCAGGGTGGTGGCTACACCTTC.

This clone was counted a few times. The chain couples TRBV30 to TRBJ2-1; 10 nucleotides line up with TRBD1. The V segment lost 2 bases and the J segment 9 bases; nucleotides outside the gene matches: 7. CDR1 and CDR2 from the germline V gene are GTSNPN and SVGIG (reference sequence). This CDR3 is built from 14 residues. The CDR3 protein is CAWSRGQGVGEQFF. The CDR3 bases are TGTGCCTGGAGTAGAGGACAGGGGGTGGGTGAGCAGTTCTTC.

This rearrangement joins TRBV2 to TRBJ1-5; 10 positions agree with TRBD1. The CDR3 is 16 residues long. From germline, CDR1 is SNHLY and CDR2 FYNNEI. Trimming at V came to 6 bases and at J to 6 bases, leaving 11 bases not matched to a gene. The CDR3 here is CASRAMTGGLGQPQHF. The CDR3 bases are TGTGCCAGCAGGGCGATGACAGGGGGCTTGGGTCAGCCCCAGCATTTT.

The J gene is TRBJ1-2, the V gene TRBV29-1; D is unclear. Germline CDR1 and CDR2: SQVTM and ANQGSEA. CDR3 size: 16 residues. The ends were cut back, 2 bases at V and 5 bases at J, with 21 bases in the middle. CDR3 region: CSVEKQKMTAEYGYTF. Here the CDR3 DNA reads TGCAGCGTTGAAAAACAGAAAATGACTGCCGAATATGGCTACACCTTC.

The CDR3 protein is CASSFGGEQETQYF. Written as DNA, the CDR3 is TGTGCCAGCAGTTTCGGGGGGGAACAAGAGACCCAGTACTTC. V and J are TRBV27 and TRBJ2-5, with 8 bases matching TRBD2. V trimming: 3 bases; J trimming: 2 bases; junction bases outside the gene matches: 2. The CDR3 covers 14 residues. The germline CDR1 and CDR2 sequences are MNHEY and SMNVEV (reference sequence).

This chain uses TRBV7-2 with TRBJ2-7; D remains ambiguous. V was pared by 1 base and J by 0 bases, with 10 bases between. This CDR3 has 15 amino acids. CDR1 is SGHTA, CDR2 FQGNSA, per germline. CDR3 sequence (DNA): TGTGCCAGCAGCTTAGTTCCGGACCCCTCCTACGAGCAGTACTTC. Translated: CASSLVPDPSYEQYF.

The chain joins TRBV12-5 to TRBJ1-5; the match to TRBD1 covers 7 bases. CDR1 and CDR2 (germline): LGHNT, FRNRAP. The CDR3 totals 16 residues. Unmatched junction bases numbered 4, after V lost 0 bases and J lost 2 bases. The CDR3 DNA follows: TGTGCTAGTGGTTTGGTACCTGGACAGGGCAATCAGCCCCAGCATTTT. Protein sequence: CASGLVPGQGNQPQHF.

The rearrangement links TRBV30 to TRBJ2-5; 7 nucleotides match TRBD1. V was pared by 0 bases and J by 5 bases, with 3 bases of the junction left unmatched. This CDR3 comprises 13 residues. Looked up from germline, CDR1 is GTSNPN and CDR2 is SVGIG (reference sequence). CDR3 region: CAWSVGGSETQYF. DNA for the CDR3: TGTGCCTGGAGTGTAGGGGGCAGCGAGACCCAGTACTTC.

V and J are TRBV7-3 and TRBJ1-1, with 7 bases matching TRBD1. The CDR3 covers 14 residues. J gave up 5 bases and V 1 base, and 4 bases lay outside the gene matches. Germline V gene sequence: CDR1 SGHTA, CDR2 FQGTGA. Here the CDR3 reads CASSLIGTATEAFF. CDR3 nucleotide sequence: TGTGCCAGCAGCTTAATCGGGACAGCGACTGAAGCTTTCTTT.

The V call is TRBV11-2, the J call TRBJ2-5; possibly TRBD1 or TRBD2 for D (6 bases each). V was clipped by 5 bases and J by 2 bases, with 15 bases between them. CDR3 length: 15 residues. Germline CDR1 and CDR2: SGHAT and FQNNGV. This CDR3 reads CASSRGGTWQETQYF. As DNA, the CDR3 is TGTGCCAGCAGCCGAGGGGGGACATGGCAAGAGACCCAGTACTTC.

This clone occurred a few times. The chain joins TRBV4-3 to TRBJ1-1; D is perhaps TRBD1 (6 bases). In germline, CDR1 is LGHNA, CDR2 YSLEER. The germline V and J ends were trimmed by 0 bases and 3 bases, with 8 bases remaining between them. CDR3 length: 14 amino acids. This chain's CDR3 is CASSQDGQYTEAFF. The CDR3 DNA is TGCGCCAGCAGCCAAGACGGACAGTACACTGAAGCTTTCTTT.

This chain links TRBV29-1 with TRBJ1-2; D is perhaps TRBD1 (5 bases). Germline V lookup: CDR1 SQVTM, CDR2 ANQGSEA. The CDR3 length is 14 residues. Trimming took off 5 bases at V and 4 bases at J, with 17 bases between the two ends. Written as DNA, the CDR3 is TGCAGCGTTCTGGGTATGGGGGTCCGCTATGGCTACACCTTC. It is translated as CSVLGMGVRYGYTF.

Only a few counts were recorded for this clone. The chain carries TRBV29-1 and TRBJ1-1; D uncertain. Germline CDR1 reads SQVTM; CDR2 reads ANQGSEA. The germline V and J ends were trimmed by 1 base and 4 bases, with 10 bases remaining between them. This CDR3 spans 13 amino acids. This CDR3 reads CSVEGLVATEAFF. The DNA of the CDR3 is TGCAGCGTTGAAGGGCTTGTAGCCACTGAAGCTTTCTTT.

V usage is TRBV4-2 and J usage is TRBJ2-1, with 9 bases that match TRBD1. V shed 3 bases and J 8 bases; nucleotides not matched to a gene: 8. Germline assignment: CDR1 LGHNA and CDR2 YNFKEQ. This CDR3 region has 15 residues. CDR3 DNA: TGTGCCAGCAGCCAGATGATACAGGGGGCAGATGAGCAGTTCTTC. Protein sequence: CASSQMIQGADEQFF.

The gene calls are TRBV29-1 and TRBJ2-7; tentative D call: TRBD1 (5 bases). Germline V gene sequence: CDR1 SQVTM, CDR2 ANQGSEA. V gave up 0 bases and J gave up 2 bases, with 14 bases separating them. The CDR3 loop spans 15 amino acids. DNA of the CDR3: TGCAGCGTTGAAGATCCGGCAGGGAAAACCTACGAGCAGTACTTC. Protein product: CSVEDPAGKTYEQYF.